Listed below are T cell receptor beta chains from one sample, sequenced in a study of blood T cell repertoires in COVID-19. The assay was immunoSEQ multiplex PCR, and TCRdb's table has in-frame clones only and misses some. The table includes some 270,000 clones, 75% to 90% detected once. Source material: peripheral blood. These receptors all come from a woman aged 40 to 49 who had recovered from COVID-19. CDR3s include the opening cysteine and the closing phenylalanine or tryptophan. A D gene is named only where the DNA matches it firmly. Only part of the rows carry a size: once, few, many, or a class if the clone is expanded.

j_call | v_call | clone_size | d_call | cdr3_aa | cdr3_nt
TRBJ2-5 | TRBV15 | . | . | CATSRETNGQETQYF | TGTGCCACCAGCAGAGAAACGAACGGGCAAGAGACCCAGTACTTC
TRBJ2-2 | TRBV10-1 | . | . | CASSGGQGTGELFF | TGCGCCAGCAGTGGGGGGCAGGGGACCGGGGAGCTGTTTTTT
TRBJ2-2 | TRBV7-9 | once | . | CASSTSGEAGELFF | TGTGCCAGCAGCACCAGTGGCGAGGCCGGGGAGCTGTTTTTT
TRBJ2-1 | TRBV7-6 | . | . | CASSLSFGYNEQFF | TGTGCCAGCAGCTTATCGTTCGGCTACAATGAGCAGTTCTTC
TRBJ2-6 | TRBV6-5 | . | TRBD1 | CASSYSGQVSTKTF | TGTGCCAGCAGTTACTCGGGACAGGTCTCCACTAAGACTTTC
TRBJ2-5 | TRBV5-4 | . | TRBD1 | CASSLQGAPETQYF | TGTGCCAGCAGCTTGCAGGGGGCGCCGGAGACCCAGTACTTC
TRBJ1-6 | TRBV11-3 | . | . | CASSWSGGRSGNSPLHF | TGTGCCAGCAGCTGGTCGGGGGGCAGGAGCGGCAATTCACCCCTCCACTTT
TRBJ1-1 | TRBV5-4 | . | TRBD1 | CASSVSQDRATEAFF | TGTGCCAGCAGCGTGTCCCAGGACAGGGCTACTGAAGCTTTCTTT
TRBJ1-3 | TRBV10-3 | . | TRBD1 | CAISEGQGISGNTIYF | TGTGCCATCAGTGAGGGACAGGGGATCTCTGGAAACACCATATATTTT
TRBJ2-2 | TRBV10-2 | . | TRBD2 | CASSEASGGRNTGELFF | TGCGCCAGCAGTGAGGCTAGCGGGGGGCGGAACACCGGGGAGCTGTTTTTT
TRBJ2-3 | TRBV19 | . | TRBD2 | CASSIARASGNADTQYF | TGTGCCAGTAGTATAGCACGAGCTAGCGGGAACGCAGATACGCAGTATTTT
TRBJ1-5 | TRBV19 | . | . | CASSTGGKQPQHF | TGTGCCAGTAGTACGGGGGGCAAGCAGCCCCAGCATTTT
TRBJ2-5 | TRBV11-2 | . | . | CASSPPFQETQYF | TGTGCCAGCAGCCCCCCATTCCAAGAGACCCAGTACTTC
TRBJ2-5 | TRBV10-3 | . | TRBD1 | CAISDRDETQYF | TGTGCCATCTCAGACAGGGATGAGACCCAGTACTTC
TRBJ1-1 | TRBV7-9 | . | . | CASRLDKNTEAFF | TGTGCCAGCAGACTAGACAAGAACACTGAAGCTTTCTTT
TRBJ1-5 | TRBV28 | . | TRBD1 | CASSPSAGGNNQPQHF | TGTGCCAGCAGTCCCTCCGCAGGGGGCAACAATCAGCCCCAGCATTTT
TRBJ1-2 | TRBV7-9 | . | . | CASSSTGARHGYTF | TGTGCCAGCAGTTCAACGGGAGCTCGGCATGGCTACACCTTC
TRBJ2-2 | TRBV10-2 | . | . | CASNWQGYAGELFF | TGCGCCAGCAATTGGCAGGGATATGCCGGGGAGCTGTTTTTT
TRBJ2-1 | TRBV3-1/TRBV3-2 | . | TRBD2 | CASGNGLAGYNEQFF | TGTGCCAGTGGAAACGGACTAGCGGGATACAATGAGCAGTTCTTC
TRBJ1-2 | TRBV7-9 | few | TRBD1 | CASSTGQGMVYGYTF | TGTGCCAGCAGCACCGGACAGGGAATGGTCTATGGCTACACCTTC
TRBJ2-4 | TRBV11-2 | . | . | CASSSRDASRF | TGTGCCAGCAGCTCGCGGGACGCATCCCGATTC
TRBJ1-4 | TRBV5-6 | . | . | CASSLVVENTEKLFF | TGTGCCAGCAGCTTGGTTGTCGAAAACACCGAAAAACTGTTTTTT
TRBJ2-5 | TRBV11-2 | . | TRBD2 | CASSLSGSGETQYF | TGTGCCAGCAGCTTAAGCGGGAGCGGGGAGACCCAGTACTTC
TRBJ2-1 | TRBV19 | few | TRBD2 | CASTLSHWGRLAGQEMNEQFF | TGTGCCAGTACCCTAAGTCACTGGGGGAGACTAGCGGGCCAGGAGATGAATGAGCAGTTCTTC
TRBJ1-2 | TRBV2 | . | . | CASSSQVYGYTF | TGTGCCAGCAGTAGTCAGGTATATGGCTACACCTTC
TRBJ2-1 | TRBV2 | once | TRBD2 | CASSHKAGESYNEQFF | TGTGCCAGCAGCCACAAAGCGGGAGAATCCTACAATGAGCAGTTCTTC
TRBJ2-1 | TRBV7-6 | few | . | CASSPPRGAGNNEQFF | TGTGCCAGCAGCCCGCCCCGGGGGGCTGGTAACAATGAGCAGTTCTTC
TRBJ1-3 | TRBV11-2 | . | . | CASSLDRNPGNTIYF | TGTGCCAGCAGCCTGGACAGAAATCCTGGAAACACCATATATTTT
TRBJ2-2 | TRBV18 | . | . | CASTPGQSNTGELFF | TGTGCCAGCACCCCGGGACAATCGAACACCGGGGAGCTGTTTTTT
TRBJ2-1 | TRBV2 | . | . | CASSPRSGAGNEQFF | TGTGCCAGCAGTCCCCGTAGCGGAGCCGGCAATGAGCAGTTCTTC
TRBJ1-2 | TRBV28 | few | TRBD1 | CASSLLRTGGLRGGYTF | TGTGCCAGCAGTTTACTCCGGACAGGGGGCTTGCGAGGTGGCTACACCTTC
TRBJ2-5 | TRBV19 | once | . | CASSQSIGENQETQYF | TGTGCCAGTAGCCAAAGTATCGGGGAGAACCAAGAGACCCAGTACTTC
TRBJ1-6 | TRBV7-9 | . | TRBD1 | CASSWLTGDSYNSPLHF | TGTGCCAGCAGCTGGTTGACAGGGGACTCCTATAATTCACCCCTCCACTTT
TRBJ1-2 | TRBV7-2 | . | . | CASSLTSTGAQGGYTF | TGTGCCAGCAGCTTGACCTCCACAGGCGCCCAGGGTGGCTACACCTTC
TRBJ2-1 | TRBV28 | once | TRBD2 | CASSWGGLADYNEQFF | TGTGCCAGCAGTTGGGGGGGACTAGCGGATTACAATGAGCAGTTCTTC
TRBJ2-1 | TRBV20-1 | . | . | CSTISGVEQFF | TGCAGTACTATCTCCGGGGTCGAGCAGTTCTTC
TRBJ1-4 | TRBV5-4 | . | . | CASSPGLRDEKLFF | TGTGCCAGCAGCCCGGGCCTGAGGGATGAAAAACTGTTTTTT
TRBJ2-1 | TRBV18 | . | TRBD2 | CASSPPVAGGINEQFF | TGTGCCAGCTCACCACCGGTAGCGGGAGGGATAAATGAGCAGTTCTTC
TRBJ1-1 | TRBV7-9 | . | TRBD1 | CASRAGTGVNTEAFF | TGTGCCAGCAGAGCCGGGACAGGAGTGAACACTGAAGCTTTCTTT
TRBJ1-2 | TRBV28 | . | TRBD1 | CASTTGGINYGYTF | TGTGCCAGCACCACAGGGGGCATAAACTATGGCTACACCTTC
TRBJ2-5 | TRBV4-3 | . | TRBD2 | CASSLGGSSETQYF | TGCGCCAGCAGCCTGGGGGGGTCCTCCGAGACCCAGTACTTC
TRBJ2-7 | TRBV6-6 | . | TRBD1 | CASRRDRGVYEQYF | TGTGCCAGCAGACGAGACAGGGGGGTCTACGAGCAGTACTTC
TRBJ2-3 | TRBV3-1/TRBV3-2 | . | TRBD2 | CASSESGRAQYF | TGTGCCAGTTCAGAGAGCGGGAGGGCGCAGTATTTT
TRBJ2-5 | TRBV10-2 | . | TRBD2 | CASSELTSGETQYF | TGCGCCAGCAGTGAGTTGACTAGCGGAGAGACCCAGTACTTC
TRBJ1-2 | TRBV3-1/TRBV3-2 | once | . | CASSQDSRGVWQVDGYTF | TGTGCCAGCAGCCAAGATTCCCGGGGAGTTTGGCAGGTCGATGGCTACACCTTC
TRBJ1-2 | TRBV19 | . | . | CASSIGLLRGYGYTF | TGTGCCAGTAGTATCGGACTCCTGAGGGGGTATGGCTACACCTTC
TRBJ1-2 | TRBV7-7 | . | . | CASDFQGGPNYGYTF | TGTGCCAGCGATTTCCAGGGCGGCCCTAACTATGGCTACACCTTC
TRBJ2-5 | TRBV29-1 | . | . | CSVVLGAGVTQYF | TGCAGCGTTGTCCTAGGGGCTGGGGTGACCCAGTACTTC
TRBJ2-5 | TRBV7-2 | . | TRBD2 | CASSLSGGARETQYF | TGTGCCAGCAGCTTAAGCGGGGGGGCTCGGGAGACCCAGTACTTC
TRBJ1-1 | TRBV7-9 | . | . | CASSLPTGREAFF | TGTGCCAGCAGCCTCCCAACAGGGCGGGAAGCTTTCTTT
TRBJ2-3 | TRBV5-1 | . | TRBD1 | CASSLGDRGPGADTQYF | TGCGCCAGCAGCTTGGGCGACAGGGGCCCTGGGGCAGATACGCAGTATTTT
TRBJ2-5 | TRBV2 | . | TRBD1 | CASSVTGVWETQYF | TGTGCCAGCAGCGTGACAGGGGTGTGGGAGACCCAGTACTTC
TRBJ1-5 | TRBV6-4 | . | TRBD1 | CASSDGGQDYQPQHF | TGTGCCAGCAGTGACGGGGGACAGGACTATCAGCCCCAGCATTTT
TRBJ2-7 | TRBV2 | . | . | CASSEDVLLGSSYEQYF | TGTGCCAGCAGTGAAGATGTCCTGCTAGGGAGCTCCTACGAGCAGTACTTC